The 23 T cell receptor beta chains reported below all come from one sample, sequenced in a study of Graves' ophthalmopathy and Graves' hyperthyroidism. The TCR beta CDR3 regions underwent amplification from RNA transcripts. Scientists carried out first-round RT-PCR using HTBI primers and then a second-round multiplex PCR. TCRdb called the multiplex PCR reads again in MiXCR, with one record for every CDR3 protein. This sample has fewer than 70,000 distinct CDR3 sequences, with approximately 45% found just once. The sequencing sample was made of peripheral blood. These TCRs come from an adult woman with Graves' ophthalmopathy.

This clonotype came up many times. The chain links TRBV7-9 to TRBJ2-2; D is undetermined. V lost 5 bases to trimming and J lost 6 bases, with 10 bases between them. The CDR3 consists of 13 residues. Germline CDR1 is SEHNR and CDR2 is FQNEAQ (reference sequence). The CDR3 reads CASSTITSGELFF. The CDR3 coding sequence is TGTGCCAGCAGCACTATTACCTCCGGGGAGCTGTTTTTT.

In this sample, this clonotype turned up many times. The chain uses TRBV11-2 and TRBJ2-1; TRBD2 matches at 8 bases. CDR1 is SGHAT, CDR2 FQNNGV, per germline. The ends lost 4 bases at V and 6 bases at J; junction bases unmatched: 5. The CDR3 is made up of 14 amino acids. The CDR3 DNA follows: TGTGCCAGCAGCTCTCTGGGACTAGGCAATGAGCAGTTCTTC. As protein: CASSSLGLGNEQFF.

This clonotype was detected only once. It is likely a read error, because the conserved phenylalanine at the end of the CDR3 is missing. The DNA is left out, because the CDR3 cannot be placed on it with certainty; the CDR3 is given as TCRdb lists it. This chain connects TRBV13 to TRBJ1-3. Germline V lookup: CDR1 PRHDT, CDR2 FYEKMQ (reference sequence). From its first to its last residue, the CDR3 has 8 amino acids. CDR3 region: CASSQTLA.

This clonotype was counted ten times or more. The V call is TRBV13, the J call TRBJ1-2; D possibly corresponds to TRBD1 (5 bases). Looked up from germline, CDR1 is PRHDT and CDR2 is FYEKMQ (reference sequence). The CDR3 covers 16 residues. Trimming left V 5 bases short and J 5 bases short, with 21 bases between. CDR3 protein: CASSPGYGGERYGYTF. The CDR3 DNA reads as TGTGCCAGCAGCCCAGGGTACGGGGGTGAGAGGTATGGCTACACCTTC.

The CDR3 loop is CASTWDSTDTQYF. CDR3 coding DNA: TGTGCCAGCACTTGGGACAGCACAGATACGCAGTATTTT. The chain recombines TRBV12-3 or TRBV12-4 with TRBJ2-3, with D possibly being TRBD1 or TRBD2 (5 bases each). This CDR3 contains 13 residues. The germline V and J ends were trimmed by 7 bases and 0 bases, with 8 bases remaining between them.

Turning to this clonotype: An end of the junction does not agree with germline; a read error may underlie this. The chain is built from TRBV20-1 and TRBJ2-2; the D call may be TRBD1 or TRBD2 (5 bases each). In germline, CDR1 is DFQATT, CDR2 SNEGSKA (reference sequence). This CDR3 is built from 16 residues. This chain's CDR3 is CSAPGRGRLNAGELFF. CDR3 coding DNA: TGCAGTGCTCCAGGAAGGGGACGGTTGAACGCCGGGGAGCTGTTTTTT.

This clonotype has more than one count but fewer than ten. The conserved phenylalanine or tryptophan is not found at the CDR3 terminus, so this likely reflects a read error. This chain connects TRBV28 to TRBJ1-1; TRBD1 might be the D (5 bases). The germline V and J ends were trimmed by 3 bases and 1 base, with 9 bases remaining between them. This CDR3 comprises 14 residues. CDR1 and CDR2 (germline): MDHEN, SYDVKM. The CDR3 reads CASSFYGQNTEAFL. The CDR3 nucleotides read TGTGCCAGCAGTTTTTACGGACAGAACACTGAAGCTTTCCTT.

The CDR3: CASSQDSGGEQFF. CDR3 bases: TGCGCCAGCAGCCAAGATTCAGGGGGCGAGCAGTTCTTC. The chain employs TRBV4-1 and TRBJ2-1; 8 positions match TRBD1. V lost 0 bases to trimming and J lost 10 bases; unmatched junction nucleotides: 2. Looked up from germline, CDR1 is MGHRA and CDR2 is YSYEKL. The CDR3 has 13 amino acids.

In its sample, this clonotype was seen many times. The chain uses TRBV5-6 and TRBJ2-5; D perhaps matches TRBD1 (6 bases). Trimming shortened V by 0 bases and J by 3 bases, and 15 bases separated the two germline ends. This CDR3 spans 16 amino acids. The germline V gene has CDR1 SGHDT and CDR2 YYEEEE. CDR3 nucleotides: TGTGCCAGCAGCTTGGGAGGGGGAGCTTCCGAAGAGACCCAGTACTTC. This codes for CASSLGGGASEETQYF.

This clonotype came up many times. The DNA for the CDR3 is TGCGCCAGCAGGGAGACAGGGGGAAACATTCAGTACTTC. It yields the protein CASRETGGNIQYF. V usage is TRBV5-1 and J usage is TRBJ2-4; 9 bases agree with TRBD1. This CDR3 is 13 amino acids long. The junction had 3 bases not matched to a gene; V was cut back by 5 bases and J by 6 bases. CDR1 SGHRS and CDR2 YFSETQ come from the germline V gene.

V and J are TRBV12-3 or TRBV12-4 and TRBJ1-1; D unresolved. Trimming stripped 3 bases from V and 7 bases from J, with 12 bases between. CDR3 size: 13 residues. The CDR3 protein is CASSFDSGSEAFF. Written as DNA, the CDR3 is TGTGCCAGCAGTTTCGATAGCGGGAGTGAAGCTTTCTTT.

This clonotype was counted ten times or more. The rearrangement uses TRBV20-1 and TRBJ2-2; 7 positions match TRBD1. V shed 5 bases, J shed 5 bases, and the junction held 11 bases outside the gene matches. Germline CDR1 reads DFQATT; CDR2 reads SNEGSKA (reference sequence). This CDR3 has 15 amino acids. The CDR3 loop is CSAYPPGQRTGELFF. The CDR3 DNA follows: TGCAGTGCTTACCCTCCGGGACAGCGTACCGGGGAGCTGTTTTTT.

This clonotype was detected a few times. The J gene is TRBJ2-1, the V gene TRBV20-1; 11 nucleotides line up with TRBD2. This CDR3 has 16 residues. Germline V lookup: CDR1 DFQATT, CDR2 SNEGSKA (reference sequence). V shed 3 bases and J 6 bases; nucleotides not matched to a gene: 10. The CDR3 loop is CSARVFLSGRGNEQFF. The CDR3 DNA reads TGCAGTGCTAGGGTGTTCCTTAGCGGGAGGGGCAATGAGCAGTTCTTC.

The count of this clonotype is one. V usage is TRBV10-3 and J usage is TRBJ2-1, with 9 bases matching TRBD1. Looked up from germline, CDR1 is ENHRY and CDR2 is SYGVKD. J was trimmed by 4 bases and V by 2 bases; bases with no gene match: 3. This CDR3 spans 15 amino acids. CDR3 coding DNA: TGTGCCATCAGTGAGGGACAGGGGCCTTACAATGAGCAGTTCTTC. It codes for CAISEGQGPYNEQFF.

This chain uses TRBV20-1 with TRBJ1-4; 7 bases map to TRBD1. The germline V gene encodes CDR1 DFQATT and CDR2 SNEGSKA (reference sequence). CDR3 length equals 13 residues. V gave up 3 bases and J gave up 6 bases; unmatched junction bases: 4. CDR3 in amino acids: CSAREQGHEKLFF. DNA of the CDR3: TGCAGTGCTAGGGAACAGGGGCATGAAAAACTGTTTTTT.

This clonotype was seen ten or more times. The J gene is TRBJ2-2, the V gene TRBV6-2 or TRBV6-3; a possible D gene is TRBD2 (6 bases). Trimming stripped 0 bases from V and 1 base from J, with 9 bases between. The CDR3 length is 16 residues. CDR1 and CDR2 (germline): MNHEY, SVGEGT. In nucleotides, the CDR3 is TGTGCCAGCAGTTACTCTGCTAGCGAGAACACCGGGGAGCTGTTTTTT. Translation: CASSYSASENTGELFF.

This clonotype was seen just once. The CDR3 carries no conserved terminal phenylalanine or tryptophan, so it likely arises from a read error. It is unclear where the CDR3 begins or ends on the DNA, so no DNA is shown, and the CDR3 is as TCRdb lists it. CDR3 in amino acids: CASSVGGRINT. This rearrangement joins TRBV9 to TRBJ2-5. CDR1 and CDR2 (germline): SGDLS, YYNGEE. The CDR3 region is 11 residues in length, termini included.

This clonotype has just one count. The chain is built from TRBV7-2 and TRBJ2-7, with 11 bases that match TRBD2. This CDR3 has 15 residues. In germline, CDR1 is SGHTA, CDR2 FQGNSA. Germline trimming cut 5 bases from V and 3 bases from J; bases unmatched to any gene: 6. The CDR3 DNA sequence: TGTGCCAGCAGCCACTTTGGGACTAGCGGCTACGAGCAGTACTTC. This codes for CASSHFGTSGYEQYF.

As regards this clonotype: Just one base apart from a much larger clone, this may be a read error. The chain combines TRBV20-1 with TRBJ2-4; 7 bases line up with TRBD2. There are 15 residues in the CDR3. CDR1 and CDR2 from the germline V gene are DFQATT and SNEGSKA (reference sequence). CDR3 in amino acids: CTPSGTPGAKNIRYF. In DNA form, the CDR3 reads TGCACGCCCAGCGGGACCCCCGGGGCCAAAAACATTCGGTACTTC.

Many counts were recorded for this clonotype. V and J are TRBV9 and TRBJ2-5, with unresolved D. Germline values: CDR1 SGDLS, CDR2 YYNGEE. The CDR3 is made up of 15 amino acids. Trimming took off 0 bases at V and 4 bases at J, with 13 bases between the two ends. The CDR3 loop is CASSVVDLHGETQYF. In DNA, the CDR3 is TGTGCCAGCAGCGTAGTAGACCTCCACGGAGAGACCCAGTACTTC.

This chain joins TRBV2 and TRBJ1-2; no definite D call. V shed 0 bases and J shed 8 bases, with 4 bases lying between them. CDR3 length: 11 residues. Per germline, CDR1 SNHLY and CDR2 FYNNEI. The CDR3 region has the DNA TGTGCCAGCAGTGAAGCTGTGGGCTACACCTTC. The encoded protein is CASSEAVGYTF. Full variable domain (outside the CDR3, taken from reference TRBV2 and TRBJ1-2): EPEVTQTPSHQVTQMGQEVILRCVPISNHLYFYWYRQILGQKVEFLVSFYNNEISEKSEIFDDQFSVERPDGSNFTLKIRSTKLEDSAMYFCASSEAVGYTFGSGTRLTVV.

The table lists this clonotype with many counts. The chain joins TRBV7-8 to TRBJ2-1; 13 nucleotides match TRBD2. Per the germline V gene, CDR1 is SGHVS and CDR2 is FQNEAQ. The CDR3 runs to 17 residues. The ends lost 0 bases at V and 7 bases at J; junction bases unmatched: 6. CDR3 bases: TGTGCCAGCAGCTTAGCTGGCGGACTAGCGGGAGTAAATGAGCAGTTCTTC. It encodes CASSLAGGLAGVNEQFF. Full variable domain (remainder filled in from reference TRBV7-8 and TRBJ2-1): GAGVSQSPRYKVAKRGQDVALRCDPISGHVSLFWYQQALGQGPEFLTYFQNEAQLDKSGLPSDRFFAERPEGSVSTLKIQRTQQEDSAVYLCASSLAGGLAGVNEQFFGPGTRLTVL.

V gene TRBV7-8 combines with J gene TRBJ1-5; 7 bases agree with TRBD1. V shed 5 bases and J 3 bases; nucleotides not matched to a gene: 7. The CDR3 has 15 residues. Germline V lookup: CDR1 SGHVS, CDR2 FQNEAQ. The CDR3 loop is CASSAGQIFNQPQHF. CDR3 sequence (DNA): TGTGCCAGCAGCGCGGGACAGATCTTCAATCAGCCCCAGCATTTT.